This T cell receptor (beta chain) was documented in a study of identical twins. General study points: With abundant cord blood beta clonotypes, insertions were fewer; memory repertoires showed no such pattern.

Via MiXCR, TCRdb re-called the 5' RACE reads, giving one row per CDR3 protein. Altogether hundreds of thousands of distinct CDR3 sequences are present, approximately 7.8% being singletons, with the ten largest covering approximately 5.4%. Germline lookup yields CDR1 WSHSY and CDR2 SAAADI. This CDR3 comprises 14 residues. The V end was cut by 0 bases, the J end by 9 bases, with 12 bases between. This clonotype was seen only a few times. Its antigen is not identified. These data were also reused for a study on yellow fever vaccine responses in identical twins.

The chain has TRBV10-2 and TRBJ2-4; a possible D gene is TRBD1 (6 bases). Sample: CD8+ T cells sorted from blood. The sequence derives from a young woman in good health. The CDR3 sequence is CASSESAGVGIQYF. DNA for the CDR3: TGCGCCAGCAGTGAGTCGGCAGGGGTGGGCATTCAGTACTTC.